This T cell receptor (beta chain) stems from a study of blood T cell repertoires in COVID-19. Overall study context: The United States, Italy and Spain supplied acute and convalescent COVID-19 samples. PBMCs, B-cell-depleted T cells, or T cells provided the cDNA or gDNA that made up the material.

In the original processing: Nucleated cell counts were estimated from reference gene primer amplification. Some clones are missing from TCRdb's copy, which holds only in-frame ones; the method was immunoSEQ multiplex PCR. V and J calls and clone size come straight from that table; D and trimming were deduced from the DNA. The data contain around 80,000 clones, about 85% of them singletons. CDR3 length: 17 residues. V dropped 2 bases and J dropped 2 bases, with 17 bases sitting between them. The germline CDR1 and CDR2 sequences are KGHDR and SFDVKD. This receptor was obtained from a human donor in a cohort sampled during active COVID-19. Sequencing used peripheral blood. The chain joins TRBV24-1 to TRBJ2-5; D may be TRBD1 (6 bases). CDR3 coding DNA: TGTGCCACCAGTGATTGGGCGGGCAGGGGTCTTCAAGAGACCCAGTACTTC. Its protein product is CATSDWAGRGLQETQYF.